The rows below give T cell receptor beta chains drawn from one sample of a study of T cell changes during pregnancy in multiple sclerosis. The table came from immunoSEQ multiplex PCR; TCRdb's copy has only in-frame clones and leaves some out. The table records some 58,000 clones, around 96% of them present only once. The sample consisted of CD8+ T cells from peripheral blood mononuclear cells, taken after pregnancy. Every receptor here comes from a female donor with multiple sclerosis, enrolled in a pregnancy study. CDR3s include the opening cysteine and the closing phenylalanine or tryptophan. D genes are given only for firm matches. The size field is filled for only some rows; it gives once, few, many or a size class.

v_call: TRBV7-3
j_call: TRBJ2-1
d_call: -
clone_size: -
cdr3_aa: CASSLGPSANEQFF
cdr3_nt: TGTGCCAGCAGCTTAGGGCCCAGTGCCAATGAGCAGTTCTTC

v_call: TRBV27
j_call: TRBJ1-1
d_call: -
clone_size: -
cdr3_aa: CASATTGSTEAFF
cdr3_nt: TGTGCCAGCGCCACTACAGGAAGCACTGAAGCTTTCTTT

v_call: TRBV28
j_call: TRBJ1-1
d_call: -
clone_size: few
cdr3_aa: CASSSTGNTEAFF
cdr3_nt: TGTGCCAGCAGTTCGACAGGGAACACTGAAGCTTTCTTT

v_call: TRBV11-2
j_call: TRBJ2-1
d_call: TRBD2
clone_size: -
cdr3_aa: CASSLDGTSDYNEQFF
cdr3_nt: TGTGCCAGCAGCTTAGACGGGACTAGCGACTACAATGAGCAGTTCTTC

v_call: TRBV5-1
j_call: TRBJ2-1
d_call: -
clone_size: -
cdr3_aa: CASSPEGNEQFF
cdr3_nt: TGCGCCAGCAGCCCGGAGGGCAATGAGCAGTTCTTC

v_call: TRBV27
j_call: TRBJ1-4
d_call: -
clone_size: -
cdr3_aa: CASSLGAGNEKLFF
cdr3_nt: TGTGCCAGCAGTTTAGGGGCCGGTAATGAAAAACTGTTTTTT

v_call: TRBV27
j_call: TRBJ1-1
d_call: -
clone_size: -
cdr3_aa: CASSGPGDTEAFF
cdr3_nt: TGTGCCAGCAGTGGTCCGGGGGACACTGAAGCTTTCTTT

v_call: TRBV19
j_call: TRBJ1-5
d_call: TRBD1
clone_size: -
cdr3_aa: CASNWRQGYNQPQHF
cdr3_nt: TGTGCCAGTAATTGGAGACAGGGCTACAATCAGCCCCAGCATTTT

v_call: TRBV7-2
j_call: TRBJ1-4
d_call: -
clone_size: -
cdr3_aa: CASSPSRLVATNEKLFF
cdr3_nt: TGTGCCAGCAGCCCCTCGCGCCTGGTGGCAACTAATGAAAAACTGTTTTTT

v_call: TRBV7-9
j_call: TRBJ2-1
d_call: -
clone_size: -
cdr3_aa: CASSLAQGSYNEQFF
cdr3_nt: TGTGCCAGCAGCTTAGCTCAGGGGTCCTACAATGAGCAGTTCTTC

v_call: TRBV19
j_call: TRBJ2-7
d_call: -
clone_size: -
cdr3_aa: CASSPGQSYEQYF
cdr3_nt: TGTGCCAGTAGCCCCGGACAGAGCTACGAGCAGTACTTC

v_call: TRBV27
j_call: TRBJ2-2
d_call: TRBD1
clone_size: few
cdr3_aa: CASEGQGAGELFF
cdr3_nt: TGTGCCAGCGAAGGACAGGGGGCCGGGGAGCTGTTTTTT

v_call: TRBV6-5
j_call: TRBJ2-7
d_call: TRBD1
clone_size: -
cdr3_aa: CASSPGTGVYEQYF
cdr3_nt: TGTGCCAGCAGCCCCGGGACAGGGGTTTACGAGCAGTACTTC

v_call: TRBV7-9
j_call: TRBJ1-1
d_call: -
clone_size: -
cdr3_aa: CASSFPSGGKTEAFF
cdr3_nt: TGTGCCAGCAGCTTCCCGAGCGGGGGGAAGACTGAAGCTTTCTTT

v_call: TRBV27
j_call: TRBJ2-7
d_call: TRBD1
clone_size: -
cdr3_aa: CASSTRDSRYEQYF
cdr3_nt: TGTGCCAGCAGTACCCGGGACAGCAGGTACGAGCAGTACTTC